The 26 T cell receptor beta chains given below trace back to one sample, sequenced in a study of blood T cell repertoires in COVID-19. Assay: immunoSEQ multiplex PCR; the TCRdb copy retains only in-frame clones and omits some. The repertoire includes tens of thousands of clones, approximately 86% of them detected once, and 1.2% sits in the top ten. The sequenced sample consisted of peripheral blood. Source of these receptors: a middle-aged man with acute or convalescent COVID-19.

The chain has TRBV12-5 and TRBJ2-7, with D uncertain. This CDR3 region has 13 residues. Germline V gene data show CDR1 as LGHNT and CDR2 as FRNRAP. Trimming took 5 bases from V and 1 from J, leaving 9 bases between them. The CDR3 reads CASGLPGSYEQYF. The CDR3 DNA reads as TGTGCTAGTGGTCTTCCAGGATCCTACGAGCAGTACTTC.

The CDR3: CATQPGRLRDTGELFF. The DNA of the CDR3 is TGTGCCACCCAACCCGGCCGCCTGCGGGACACCGGGGAGCTGTTTTTT. V is TRBV19 and J is TRBJ2-2; weak D call: TRBD2 (5 bases). The V end was cut by 10 bases, the J end by 3 bases, with 21 bases between. The CDR3 is 16 amino acids. CDR1 is LNHDA and CDR2 is SQIVND in the germline V gene (reference sequence).

This chain uses TRBV21-1 with TRBJ1-2; the table assigns TRBD1, which was not confirmed against the DNA. TRBV21-1 represents a pseudogene. CDR3 length equals 14 residues. The CDR3 DNA sequence: TGTGCCAGCAGCAAACAGGGTAGACTCTATGGCTACACCTTC. Its translation: CASSKQGRLYGYTF.

CDR3 protein: CATRGDRAYEKLFF. The DNA for the CDR3 is TGTGCCACCAGGGGGGACAGGGCGTACGAAAAACTGTTTTTT. This sequence joins TRBV24-1 and TRBJ1-4; TRBD1 matches 9 bases. The CDR3 runs to 14 residues. V was clipped by 7 bases and J by 8 bases; unmatched bases: 7. Germline-derived CDR1 and CDR2 are KGHDR and SFDVKD.

V is TRBV19 and J is TRBJ2-3, with D possibly matching TRBD2 (6 bases). The CDR3 has 14 amino acids. Trimming cost V 10 bases and J 8 bases, with 22 bases left between them. Germline V gene sequence: CDR1 LNHDA, CDR2 SQIVND (reference sequence). The CDR3 coding sequence is TGTGCCATTGAAGACCCGCTGGGGGGTCCTACGCAGTATTTT. Protein: CAIEDPLGGPTQYF.

The genes are TRBV6-2 or TRBV6-3 and TRBJ2-7, with D tentatively TRBD2 (5 bases). Trimming stripped 0 bases from V and 3 bases from J, with 9 bases between. The CDR3 has 14 residues. Germline V gene lookup returns CDR1 MNHEY and CDR2 SVGEGT. CDR3 residues: CASSYSATSYEQYF. Written as DNA, the CDR3 is TGTGCCAGCAGTTACTCGGCAACTAGCTACGAGCAGTACTTC.

The rearrangement links TRBV19 to TRBJ2-1; the match to TRBD1 covers 8 bases. There are 16 residues in the CDR3. The junction had 5 bases not matched to a gene; V was cut back by 0 bases and J by 4 bases. Germline CDR1 is LNHDA and CDR2 is SQIVND (reference sequence). The CDR3 is CASSIEDRGPYNEQFF. In nucleotides, the CDR3 is TGTGCCAGTAGTATAGAAGACAGGGGACCATACAATGAGCAGTTCTTC.

DNA of the CDR3: TGTGCCAGCAGCTTCCGGCCTACCGTCTCGCGGGGGATAGCAGATACGCAGTATTTT. Translation gives CASSFRPTVSRGIADTQYF. The chain couples TRBV13 to TRBJ2-3, with 7 bases lining up with TRBD2. V was clipped by 3 bases and J by 4 bases; unmatched bases: 19. Germline CDR1 is PRHDT and CDR2 is FYEKMQ (reference sequence). The CDR3 contains 19 residues. The full variable domain, its missing parts supplied by reference TRBV13 and TRBJ2-3, is AAGVIQSPRHLIKEKRETATLKCYPIPRHDTVYWYQQGPGQDPQFLISFYEKMQSDKGSIPDRFSAQQFSDYHSELNMSSLELGDSALYFCASSFRPTVSRGIADTQYFGPGTRLTVL.

The V gene is TRBV14, the J gene TRBJ2-1; 7 bases map to TRBD1. V dropped 4 bases and J dropped 15; count of bases not matched to a gene: 15. The CDR3 spans 14 residues. Germline V CDR1 and CDR2: SGHDN, FVKESK. The CDR3 nucleotides read TGTGCCAGCAGCCCCACCCGCTACGGACAGGTATTGTTCTTC. Amino acids: CASSPTRYGQVLFF. Filled out from reference TRBV14 and TRBJ2-1, the complete variable domain reads EAGVTQFPSHSVIEKGQTVTLRCDPISGHDNLYWYRRVMGKEIKFLLHFVKESKQDESGMPNNRFLAERTGGTYSTLKVQPAELEDSGVYFCASSPTRYGQVLFFGPGTRLTVL.

This clone has only a few counts. The chain joins TRBV19 to TRBJ2-1; 8 bases are shared with TRBD1. The length of the CDR3 is 14 residues. Trimming took 4 bases from V and 2 from J; bases not matched to a gene: 1. From germline, CDR1 is LNHDA and CDR2 SQIVND (reference sequence). For the CDR3, the DNA is TGTGCCAGTAGTAGGACAGGGCCCTACAATGAGCAGTTCTTC. Protein product: CASSRTGPYNEQFF.

The CDR3 nucleotides are TGTGCCACCAGTGATTCGACAGGCGCAAATCAGCCCCAGCATTTT. Protein: CATSDSTGANQPQHF. This sequence joins TRBV24-1 and TRBJ1-5, with a tentative D call TRBD1 (6 bases). The V gene lost 2 bases and the J gene lost 4 bases, with 11 bases spanning the gap. There are 15 residues in the CDR3. CDR1 and CDR2 (germline): KGHDR, SFDVKD.

The chain joins TRBV12-3 or TRBV12-4 to TRBJ2-5; D gene ambiguous. The CDR3 totals 11 residues. Trimming left V 6 bases short and J 1 base short, with 3 bases between. Written as DNA, the CDR3 is TGTGCCAGCAGCCGCCAAGAGACCCAGTACTTC. It codes for CASSRQETQYF.

The chain joins TRBV2 to TRBJ1-1; perhaps TRBD1 as D (6 bases). The CDR3 runs to 14 residues. From germline, CDR1 is SNHLY and CDR2 FYNNEI. Trimming stripped 8 bases from V and 1 base from J, with 14 bases between. In DNA, the CDR3 is TGTGCCAGCGGACGGACAGTGGGGAACACTGAAGCTTTCTTT. Amino acids: CASGRTVGNTEAFF.

The CDR3 loop reads CASSPDAGLAGELFF. CDR3 sequence (DNA): TGCGCCAGCAGCCCCGACGCAGGGTTGGCCGGGGAGCTGTTTTTT. The V and J genes are TRBV4-1 and TRBJ2-2; D may be TRBD1 (5 bases). V shed 4 bases and J shed 6 bases, with 15 bases lying between them. The CDR3 consists of 15 residues. CDR1 MGHRA and CDR2 YSYEKL come from the germline V gene.

This clone was recorded a few times. This chain links TRBV5-6 with TRBJ1-5; D is possibly TRBD1 (5 bases). This CDR3 is built from 16 residues. The V gene lost 4 bases and the J gene lost 0 bases, with 14 bases spanning the gap. CDR1 and CDR2 from the germline V gene are SGHDT and YYEEEE. Here the CDR3 reads CASSARSGLSNQPQHF. Here the CDR3 DNA reads TGTGCCAGCAGCGCAAGGTCGGGACTTAGCAATCAGCCCCAGCATTTT.

This chain connects TRBV30 to TRBJ1-2; D unresolved. Trimming removed 8 bases from V and 8 bases from J, with 18 bases in between. Germline CDR1 reads GTSNPN; CDR2 reads SVGIG (reference sequence). CDR3 length: 12 amino acids. In DNA form, the CDR3 reads TGTGCCCCCTTAAACGGGGAAAGAGGCTACACCTTC. This codes for CAPLNGERGYTF.

V is TRBV6-1 and J is TRBJ1-2, with D maybe TRBD1 (6 bases). CDR3 length: 13 amino acids. Germline CDR1 and CDR2: MNHNS and SASEGT. V was cut by 2 bases and J by 4 bases, with 8 bases left in between. This CDR3 is CASSEQTGYGYTF. In DNA form, the CDR3 reads TGTGCCAGCAGTGAACAGACAGGCTATGGCTACACCTTC.

The gene calls are TRBV5-1 and TRBJ1-4; D is uncertain. Looked up from germline, CDR1 is SGHRS and CDR2 is YFSETQ. This CDR3 comprises 14 residues. Trimming stripped 4 bases from V and 2 bases from J, with 9 bases between. CDR3 in amino acids: CASSPGSTNEKLFF. The CDR3 DNA reads as TGCGCCAGCAGCCCGGGTAGCACTAATGAAAAACTGTTTTTT.

This chain's CDR3 is CASSLGTGYEQYF. CDR3 nucleotide sequence: TGTGCCAGCAGCTTAGGGACAGGCTACGAGCAGTACTTC. The chain employs TRBV7-8 and TRBJ2-7, with TRBD1 identical over 7 bases. The length of the CDR3 is 13 residues. After removal of 1 base from V and 3 bases from J, the junction contained 0 bases not matched to a gene. In germline, CDR1 is SGHVS, CDR2 FQNEAQ.

The CDR3 nucleotides read TGTGCCAGCAGCTCCCGGGGACAGGGCCAGGGCACCGGGGAGCTGTTTTTT. Protein product: CASSSRGQGQGTGELFF. The V and J genes are TRBV5-4 and TRBJ2-2; 9 bases map to TRBD1. The trim removed 3 bases at V and 4 bases at J, leaving 10 bases unmatched. This CDR3 has 17 residues. In germline, CDR1 is SGHNT, CDR2 YYREEE (reference sequence).

The V gene is TRBV11-2, the J gene TRBJ2-5; D uncertain. The CDR3 loop spans 11 amino acids. The germline V gene encodes CDR1 SGHAT and CDR2 FQNNGV. The V end was cut by 3 bases, the J end by 5 bases, with 4 bases between. The CDR3 is CASSFAETQYF. In DNA, the CDR3 is TGTGCCAGCAGCTTCGCGGAGACCCAGTACTTC. The variable domain in full, completed from reference TRBV11-2 and TRBJ2-5, reads EAGVAQSPRYKIIEKRQSVAFWCNPISGHATLYWYQQILGQGPKLLIQFQNNGVVDDSQLPKDRFSAERLKGVDSTLKIQPAKLEDSAVYLCASSFAETQYFGPGTRLLVL.

The V call is TRBV3-1 (or the pseudogene TRBV3-2), the J call TRBJ2-7; 8 bases are a match to TRBD1. Per germline, CDR1 LGHDT and CDR2 YNNKEL (reference sequence). The CDR3 spans 15 residues. V was clipped by 4 bases and J by 3 bases; unmatched bases: 8. DNA of the CDR3: TGTGCCAGCAGCCTGACAGGGACAGGAGACTACGAGCAGTACTTC. The encoded protein is CASSLTGTGDYEQYF.

This chain links TRBV6-6 with TRBJ2-3; 7 bases are a match to TRBD2. V shed 8 bases and J 2 bases; nucleotides not matched to a gene: 13. CDR1 and CDR2 (germline): MNHNY, SVGAGI (reference sequence). The CDR3 loop spans 16 amino acids. CDR3 in amino acids: CASEGRGQGPTDTQYF. CDR3 bases: TGTGCCAGCGAAGGGAGGGGCCAAGGCCCCACAGATACGCAGTATTTT.

This chain uses TRBV20-1 with TRBJ2-1; D may be TRBD1 (6 bases). V dropped 2 bases and J dropped 10 bases, with 9 bases sitting between them. This CDR3 is 11 amino acids long. Germline CDR1 reads DFQATT; CDR2 reads SNEGSKA (reference sequence). The CDR3 reads CSARPRGEQFF. CDR3 DNA sequence: TGCAGTGCTAGACCTAGGGGGGAGCAGTTCTTC.

This chain joins TRBV5-4 and TRBJ2-1; 8 bases fit TRBD2. From germline, CDR1 is SGHNT and CDR2 YYREEE (reference sequence). V gave up 5 bases and J gave up 10 bases; unmatched junction bases: 2. The CDR3 runs 11 residues. The CDR3 sequence: CASSSSGEQFF. The CDR3 DNA follows: TGTGCCAGCAGTTCTAGCGGGGAGCAGTTCTTC.

The chain couples TRBV7-2 to TRBJ1-4; D may be TRBD1 (5 bases). The CDR3 contains 14 residues. The V end was cut by 8 bases, the J end by 5 bases, with 15 bases between. The V gene's germline CDR1 is SGHTA and CDR2 FQGNSA. The CDR3 DNA is TGTGCCAGCTCCCTGGGGGGGAAAAATGAAAAACTGTTTTTT. Translation: CASSLGGKNEKLFF.